The 4 T cell receptor beta chains given below trace back to one sample, sequenced in a study of T-cell reconstitution after alpha-beta-depleted transplantation in children. Unique molecular identifiers featured in how the TCRbeta library was prepared. TCRdb re-derived calls from the PCR reads in MiXCR, one entry per CDR3 protein. The table includes 550,000 to 800,000 distinct CDR3 sequences, around 13% detected once. The source was PBMCs, collected before TCRalphabeta/CD19-depleted stem cell transplant. All receptors come from a girl aged 2 to 9 with congenital amegakaryocytic thrombocytopenia, due to receive a stem cell transplant.

This clonotype has at least ten counts. The chain combines TRBV11-2 with TRBJ2-7; the match to TRBD2 covers 14 bases. The germline CDR1 and CDR2 sequences are SGHAT and FQNNGV. The length of the CDR3 is 16 residues. V lost 5 bases and J lost 4; bases outside the gene matches: 7. This CDR3 reads CASSPGTSGSNYEQYF. DNA of the CDR3: TGTGCCAGCAGCCCAGGGACTAGCGGGAGTAATTACGAGCAGTACTTC.

This clonotype has only a few counts. V and J are TRBV5-1 and TRBJ2-3, with 9 positions matching TRBD2. Trimming at V came to 7 bases and at J to 0 bases, leaving 6 bases not matched to a gene. Germline lookup yields CDR1 SGHRS and CDR2 YFSETQ. This CDR3 has 15 residues. The CDR3 sequence: CASGAGGGSTDTQYF. CDR3 sequence (DNA): TGCGCCAGCGGAGCGGGAGGTGGGAGCACAGATACGCAGTATTTT.

This clonotype has only a few counts. The chain uses TRBV27 and TRBJ2-3; 7 bases are a match to TRBD2. The CDR3 is made up of 17 amino acids. J was trimmed by 4 bases and V by 1 base; bases with no gene match: 11. The germline CDR1 and CDR2 sequences are MNHEY and SMNVEV (reference sequence). CDR3: CASSLLLGGSGPDTQYF. In nucleotides, the CDR3 is TGTGCCAGCAGTTTATTGTTGGGGGGGTCCGGTCCAGATACGCAGTATTTT.

This clonotype was seen repeatedly, ten times or more. The chain links TRBV28 to TRBJ2-1; D is uncertain. CDR1 MDHEN and CDR2 SYDVKM come from the germline V gene. V shed 7 bases and J shed 4 bases, with 11 bases lying between them. The CDR3 sequence is 13 residues long. The CDR3 sequence is CASTQRRYNEQFF. In DNA, the CDR3 is TGTGCCAGCACACAAAGACGGTACAATGAGCAGTTCTTC.